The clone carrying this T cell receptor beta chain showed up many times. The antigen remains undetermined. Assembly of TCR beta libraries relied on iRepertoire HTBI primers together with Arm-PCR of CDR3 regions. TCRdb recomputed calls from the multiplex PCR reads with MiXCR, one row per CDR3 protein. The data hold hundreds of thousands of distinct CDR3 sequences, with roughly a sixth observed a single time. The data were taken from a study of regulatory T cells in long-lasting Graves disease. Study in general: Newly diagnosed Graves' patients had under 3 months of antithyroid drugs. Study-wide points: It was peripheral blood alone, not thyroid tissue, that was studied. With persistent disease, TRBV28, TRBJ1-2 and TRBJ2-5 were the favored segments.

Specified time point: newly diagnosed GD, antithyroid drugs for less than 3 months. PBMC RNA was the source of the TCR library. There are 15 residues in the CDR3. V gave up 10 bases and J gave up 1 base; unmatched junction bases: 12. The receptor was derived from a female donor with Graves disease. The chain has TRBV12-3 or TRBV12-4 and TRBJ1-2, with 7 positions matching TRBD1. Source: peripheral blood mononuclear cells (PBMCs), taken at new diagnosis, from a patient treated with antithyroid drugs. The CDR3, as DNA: TGTGCCATCAGCTCAGGACAGGAAGTTAACTATGGCTACACCTTC. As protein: CAISSGQEVNYGYTF.